Shown below are 4 T cell receptor beta chains from a single sample sequenced in a study of T cell repertoires in cytomegalovirus infection. TCRdb recomputed calls from the reads with MiXCR, one row per CDR3 protein. The sample consists of approximately 500,000 distinct CDR3 sequences, roughly a third of them appearing once. These receptors lack a known antigen. The source was cultured PBMCs, collected from culture after CMV antigen stimulation. The source is a human donor in good health (CMV status not recorded). Some clones in this sample may be carry-over from other donors' samples.

This clonotype was seen repeatedly, ten times or more. The chain employs TRBV12-3 or TRBV12-4 and TRBJ2-5, with TRBD1 identical over 9 bases. The CDR3 has 14 amino acids. The ends lost 5 bases at V and 5 bases at J; junction bases unmatched: 6. CDR3 protein: CASSQDRGLETQYF. The CDR3 DNA reads as TGTGCCAGCAGTCAAGACAGGGGGTTGGAGACCCAGTACTTC.

This chain links TRBV7-2 with TRBJ1-1; 10 bases are a match to TRBD1. The CDR3 is 15 residues long. Trimming at V came to 4 bases and at J to 8 bases, leaving 10 bases not matched to a gene. Per germline, CDR1 SGHTA and CDR2 FQGNSA. This chain's CDR3 is CASSSSGQGTSEAFF. CDR3 coding DNA: TGTGCCAGCAGCTCATCGGGACAGGGGACATCCGAAGCTTTCTTT.

The table lists this clonotype with a few counts. The chain recombines TRBV7-2 with TRBJ1-5; a weak D match, TRBD1 (6 bases). This CDR3 is built from 16 residues. CDR1 is SGHTA and CDR2 is FQGNSA in the germline V gene. The germline V and J ends were trimmed by 3 bases and 7 bases, with 19 bases remaining between them. The CDR3 reads CASSLRNTGFDQPQHF. The CDR3 DNA is TGTGCCAGCAGCTTGAGGAATACAGGGTTCGACCAGCCCCAGCATTTT.

The chain uses TRBV5-1 and TRBJ1-1; maybe TRBD1 (5 bases). CDR1 SGHRS and CDR2 YFSETQ come from the germline V gene. V was cut by 4 bases and J by 4 bases, with 23 bases left in between. CDR3 size: 17 residues. CDR3 DNA sequence: TGCGCCAGCAGCCCGTCGGGGCCGGCCGTCTCAGGCACTGAAGCTTTCTTT. This gives the protein CASSPSGPAVSGTEAFF.